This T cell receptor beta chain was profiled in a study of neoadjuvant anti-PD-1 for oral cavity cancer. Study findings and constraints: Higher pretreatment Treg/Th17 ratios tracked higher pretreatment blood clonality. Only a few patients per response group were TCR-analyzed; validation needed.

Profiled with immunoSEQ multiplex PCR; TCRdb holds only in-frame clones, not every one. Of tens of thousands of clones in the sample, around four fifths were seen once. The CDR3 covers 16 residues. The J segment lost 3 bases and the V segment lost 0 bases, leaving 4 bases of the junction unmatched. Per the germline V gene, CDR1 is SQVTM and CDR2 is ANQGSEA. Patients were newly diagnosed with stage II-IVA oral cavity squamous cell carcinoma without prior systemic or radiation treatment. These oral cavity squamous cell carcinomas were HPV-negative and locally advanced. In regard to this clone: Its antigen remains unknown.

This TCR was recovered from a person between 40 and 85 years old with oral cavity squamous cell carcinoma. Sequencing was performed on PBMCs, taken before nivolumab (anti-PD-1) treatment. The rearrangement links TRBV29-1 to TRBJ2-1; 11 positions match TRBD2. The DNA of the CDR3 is TGCAGCGTTGAAGATCTCCTAGCGGGAGGCTACAATGAGCAGTTCTTC. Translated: CSVEDLLAGGYNEQFF.